The TCR beta chain under discussion was sequenced for a study of blood T cell repertoires in COVID-19. Across the whole study: The United States, Italy and Spain provided the acute and convalescent COVID-19 samples. Sources were T cells, B-cell-depleted T cells, or PBMCs; the material itself was cDNA or gDNA.

Per the authors' pipeline: Quantification of nucleated cells was approximated via reference gene primer amplification. Generated by immunoSEQ multiplex PCR, the TCRdb table keeps only in-frame clones and is missing some. The V and J calls and clone size come from that table; D and trimming were worked out from the DNA. The sample carries some 100,000 clones, approximately 88% recorded once. The ends lost 4 bases at V and 3 bases at J; junction bases unmatched: 5. Germline-derived CDR1 and CDR2 are LNHDA and SQIVND (reference sequence). This CDR3 region has 17 residues. Specimen: peripheral blood. J is TRBJ2-1 and V is TRBV19, with TRBD2 matching over 14 bases. This clonotype was sampled from a woman aged 60-70 years with acute or convalescent COVID-19. The CDR3 sequence: CASSTPGLAGGYNEQFF. In DNA, the CDR3 is TGTGCCAGTAGTACCCCCGGACTAGCGGGGGGCTACAATGAGCAGTTCTTC.